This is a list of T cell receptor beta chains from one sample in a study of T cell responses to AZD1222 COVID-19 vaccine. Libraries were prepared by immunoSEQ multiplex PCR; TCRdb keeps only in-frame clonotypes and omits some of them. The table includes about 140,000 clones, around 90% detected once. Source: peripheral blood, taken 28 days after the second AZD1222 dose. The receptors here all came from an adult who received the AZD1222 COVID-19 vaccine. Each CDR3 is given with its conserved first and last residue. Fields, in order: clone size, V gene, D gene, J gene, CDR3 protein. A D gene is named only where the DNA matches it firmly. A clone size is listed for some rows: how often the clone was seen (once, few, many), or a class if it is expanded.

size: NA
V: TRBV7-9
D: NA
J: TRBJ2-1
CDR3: CASSSSTGWNEQFF

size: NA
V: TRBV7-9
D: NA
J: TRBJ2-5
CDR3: CASSLSDRKTQYF

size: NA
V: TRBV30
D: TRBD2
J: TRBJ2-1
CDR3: CAWTPGSGIGNEQFF

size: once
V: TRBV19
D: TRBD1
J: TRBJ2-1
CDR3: CASSQAGTAYNEQFF

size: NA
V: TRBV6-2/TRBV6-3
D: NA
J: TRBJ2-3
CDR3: CASSQIERTDTQYF

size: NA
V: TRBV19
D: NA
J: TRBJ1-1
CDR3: CASSGMGASEAFF

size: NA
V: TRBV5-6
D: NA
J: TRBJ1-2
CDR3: CASKRWATNYGYTF

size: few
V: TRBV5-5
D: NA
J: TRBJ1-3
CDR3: CASSPGTGNTIYF

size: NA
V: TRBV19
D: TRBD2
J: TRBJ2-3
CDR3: CASSFSGGGDTQYF

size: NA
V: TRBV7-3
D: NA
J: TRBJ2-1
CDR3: CASSKDSLGNEQFF

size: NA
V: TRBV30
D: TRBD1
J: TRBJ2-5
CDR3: CAWDQGARETQYF

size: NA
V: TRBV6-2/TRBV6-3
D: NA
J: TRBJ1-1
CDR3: CASSYKAFSNTEAFF

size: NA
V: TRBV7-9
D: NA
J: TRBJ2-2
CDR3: CASSLRGSETGELFF

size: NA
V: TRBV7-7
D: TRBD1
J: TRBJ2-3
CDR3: CASSLKGQPTDTQYF

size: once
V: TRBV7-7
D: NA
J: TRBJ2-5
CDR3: CASSANRETQYF

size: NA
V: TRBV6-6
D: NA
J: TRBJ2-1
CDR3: CAVLASSYNEQFF

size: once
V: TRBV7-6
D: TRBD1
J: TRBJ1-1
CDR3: CASSLGSQGAAFF

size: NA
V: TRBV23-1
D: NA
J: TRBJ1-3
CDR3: CASSQLPSYSGNTIYF

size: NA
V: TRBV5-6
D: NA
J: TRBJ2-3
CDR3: CASSSGRGKTSTDTQYF

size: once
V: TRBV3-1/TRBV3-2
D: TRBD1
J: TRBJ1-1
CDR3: CASSRGTENTEAFF

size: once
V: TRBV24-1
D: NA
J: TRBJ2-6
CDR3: CATKVVGPTGANVLTF

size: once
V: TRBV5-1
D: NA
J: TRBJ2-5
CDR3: CASSLVPGLAQETQYF

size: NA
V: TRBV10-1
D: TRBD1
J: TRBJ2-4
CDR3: CASSWTGGERNIQYF

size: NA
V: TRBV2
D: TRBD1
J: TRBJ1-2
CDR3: CASTSLGGRGYTF

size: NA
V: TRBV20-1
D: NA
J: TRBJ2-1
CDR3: CSARDEQFF

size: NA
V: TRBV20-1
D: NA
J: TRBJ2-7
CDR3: CSAADSYEQYF

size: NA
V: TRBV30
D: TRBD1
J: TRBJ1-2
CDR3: CAWTQGASGYTF

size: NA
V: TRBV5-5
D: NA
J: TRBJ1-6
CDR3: CASSLMGTPYNSPLHF

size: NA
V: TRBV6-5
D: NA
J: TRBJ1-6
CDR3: CASRAGYAYNSPLHF

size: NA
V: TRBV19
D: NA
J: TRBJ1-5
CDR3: CASSLPQGDGQPQHF

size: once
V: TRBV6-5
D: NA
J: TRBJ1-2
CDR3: CASSYSIRSGYTF

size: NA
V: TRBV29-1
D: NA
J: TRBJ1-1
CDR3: CSAGWSEAFF

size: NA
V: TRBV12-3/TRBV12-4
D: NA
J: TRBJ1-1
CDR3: CASSYIVTEAFF

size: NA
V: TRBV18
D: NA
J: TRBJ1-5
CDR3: CASSPLSGGSNQPQHF

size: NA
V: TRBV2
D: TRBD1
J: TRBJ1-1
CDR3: CASSRTGVGTTEAFF

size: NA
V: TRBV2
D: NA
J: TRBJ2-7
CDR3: CASSEGYEQYF

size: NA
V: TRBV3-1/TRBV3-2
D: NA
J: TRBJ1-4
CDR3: CASRKEATNEKLFF

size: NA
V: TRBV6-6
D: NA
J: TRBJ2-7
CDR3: CASSYSSGGSYEQYF

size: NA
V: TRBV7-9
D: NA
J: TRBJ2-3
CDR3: CASSLGHRSTDTQYF

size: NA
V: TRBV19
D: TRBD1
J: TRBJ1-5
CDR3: CASSIVGAKGAQPQHF